A single sample gave rise to the 25 T cell receptor beta chains below, sequenced in a study of CD8+CD57+ T cells in acquired aplastic anemia. Genomic DNA served as template for TCR beta VDJ and CDR3 profiling. Using its own MiXCR run on the reads, TCRdb lists one record per CDR3 protein. The sample includes 150,000 or so distinct CDR3 sequences, 40% to 65% of them seen just once. Flow cytometry had shown expanded CD8+CD57+ cells in the patients chosen for sequencing. The sample comprised sorted CD4+, CD8+, or CD8+CD57+ T cells (not recorded which) from PBMCs. The source is a human donor with aplastic anemia.

The chain uses TRBV2 and TRBJ2-1; 10 positions match TRBD1. This CDR3 has 13 amino acids. Trimming removed 6 bases from V and 9 bases from J; junction bases left unmatched: 5. Germline lookup yields CDR1 SNHLY and CDR2 FYNNEI. Here the CDR3 reads CASRNGTGVEQFF. The DNA for the CDR3 is TGTGCCAGCAGGAACGGGACAGGGGTTGAGCAGTTCTTC.

About this clonotype itself: Compared with germline, one end of the junction differs, possibly owing to a read error. V is TRBV20-1 and J is TRBJ2-5, with D possibly TRBD1 on 7 matching bases. The length of the CDR3 is 12 residues. Per the germline V gene, CDR1 is DFQATT and CDR2 is SNEGSKA (reference sequence). The DNA of the CDR3 is TGCAGTGCCAAGCCTGGAGGGGGCATAGCGGATTTC. Amino acid sequence: CSAKPGGGIADF.

J is TRBJ2-2 and V is TRBV7-3; weak D call: TRBD1 (5 bases). The germline V gene encodes CDR1 SGHTA and CDR2 FQGTGA. Trimming pared 8 bases from V and 4 bases from J, leaving 8 bases between. The CDR3 extends over 12 amino acids. This CDR3 is CASAGPTGELFF. In DNA, the CDR3 is TGTGCCAGCGCAGGGCCCACCGGGGAGCTGTTTTTT.

This clonotype has a single count. V and J are TRBV15 and TRBJ2-1, with TRBD2 matching over 11 bases. The trim removed 0 bases at V and 6 bases at J, leaving 4 bases unmatched. Germline CDR1 and CDR2: LNHNV and YYDKDF (reference sequence). The CDR3 is 16 amino acids. The CDR3 protein is CATSRDWTSGSNEQFF. The CDR3 DNA reads TGTGCCACCAGCAGAGATTGGACTAGCGGGTCCAATGAGCAGTTCTTC.

The chain joins TRBV7-9 to TRBJ2-7, with a weak D call TRBD1 (5 bases). V gave up 7 bases and J gave up 7 bases, with 23 bases separating them. CDR1 and CDR2 from the germline V gene are SEHNR and FQNEAQ (reference sequence). This CDR3 spans 15 amino acids. The CDR3 DNA sequence: TGTGCCAGCACCTCAGGCGGCAGGGTGCTTGGGGAGCAGTACTTC. This encodes CASTSGGRVLGEQYF. Based on the CDR3 plus reference TRBV7-9 and TRBJ2-7, the full variable domain is DTGVSQNPRHKITKRGQNVTFRCDPISEHNRLYWYRQTLGQGPEFLTYFQNEAQLEKSRLLSDRFSAERPKGSFSTLEIQRTEQGDSAMYLCASTSGGRVLGEQYFGPGTRLTVT.

The V and J genes are TRBV29-1 and TRBJ1-2; a weak D match, TRBD1 (5 bases). The CDR3 spans 14 residues. Looked up from germline, CDR1 is SQVTM and CDR2 is ANQGSEA. Trimming left V 3 bases short and J 7 bases short, with 18 bases between. The CDR3 spells CSVEVWQGGGGYTF. The DNA of the CDR3 is TGCAGCGTTGAGGTCTGGCAGGGAGGAGGTGGCTACACCTTC.

This clonotype was seen a few times. Being one base from a much bigger clone, this may be a read error. The chain carries TRBV4-1 and TRBJ1-5; the D gene is possibly TRBD1 (5 bases). CDR3 length: 15 amino acids. CDR1 is MGHRA, CDR2 YSYEKL, per germline. V lost 4 bases, J lost 0 bases, and 10 bases lay in between. The CDR3 nucleotides are TGCGCCAGCAGCCGAGGGGAGAATAGCAATCAGCCCCAGCATTTT. It is translated as CASSRGENSNQPQHF.

This chain uses TRBV12-3 or TRBV12-4 with TRBJ1-2; TRBD1 matches at 7 bases. The V gene end was trimmed by 1 base and the J gene end by 11 bases; junction bases not matched to a gene: 7. There are 13 residues in the CDR3. The CDR3 protein is CASSLGTGRGYTF. CDR3 nucleotide sequence: TGTGCCAGCAGTTTAGGGACAGGCCGAGGGTACACCTTC.

This clonotype was detected once. Here the CDR3 reads CATSDSSGGASYNEQFF. CDR3 coding DNA: TGTGCCACCAGTGATTCCAGCGGGGGGGCGTCCTACAATGAGCAGTTCTTC. This chain uses TRBV24-1 with TRBJ2-1; the match to TRBD2 covers 10 bases. CDR3 length: 17 residues. From germline, CDR1 is KGHDR and CDR2 SFDVKD. V gave up 2 bases and J gave up 1 base; unmatched junction bases: 4.

This clonotype was seen ten or more times. The genes are TRBV6-4 and TRBJ2-1; TRBD2 aligns across 15 bases. With V trimmed by 2 bases and J by 10 bases, 0 bases remained unmatched. The CDR3 loop spans 14 amino acids. Germline V lookup: CDR1 MRHNA, CDR2 SNTAGT. CDR3 in amino acids: CASSDGTSGGEQFF. The DNA for the CDR3 is TGTGCCAGCAGTGACGGGACTAGCGGGGGGGAGCAGTTCTTC.

This clonotype was counted only a few times. The V and J genes are TRBV5-4 and TRBJ2-7; the match to TRBD2 covers 7 bases. Trimming took 7 bases from V and 7 from J; bases not matched to a gene: 8. The CDR3 length is 12 residues. Germline-derived CDR1 and CDR2 are SGHNT and YYREEE (reference sequence). The CDR3, as DNA: TGTGCCAGCCAGCGGGACCTCGGGGAGCAGTACTTC. It codes for CASQRDLGEQYF.

Note on this clonotype: This may be a read error, as it is one base from a much larger clone. The chain couples TRBV19 to TRBJ1-5; D is perhaps TRBD1 (5 bases). The CDR3 has 18 residues. The germline gives CDR1 LNHDA, CDR2 SQIVND (reference sequence). The CDR3 here is CASSIGGDGTYSNRPQHF. CDR3 nucleotides: TGTGCCAGTAGTATAGGGGGGGACGGAACTTATAGCAATCGGCCCCAGCATTTT.

The V call is TRBV4-1, the J call TRBJ1-6, with 7 bases that match TRBD1. CDR3 length: 15 residues. Germline trimming cut 2 bases from V and 9 bases from J; bases unmatched to any gene: 7. CDR1 is MGHRA and CDR2 is YSYEKL in the germline V gene. The CDR3 protein is CASSQYTGEGSPLHF. CDR3 sequence (DNA): TGCGCCAGCAGCCAATATACAGGGGAAGGTTCACCCCTCCACTTT.

This clonotype was recorded at least ten times. The V call is TRBV29-1, the J call TRBJ2-2; D uncertain. V was shortened by 0 bases and J by 2 bases, with 13 bases between the two germline ends. CDR1 is SQVTM and CDR2 is ANQGSEA in the germline V gene. This CDR3 has 16 amino acids. CDR3 sequence (DNA): TGCAGCGTTGAAGATCCAGTCAGGAGAAACACCGGGGAGCTGTTTTTT. Translated, it gives CSVEDPVRRNTGELFF.

This clonotype was recorded a few times. The chain combines TRBV10-2 with TRBJ2-7, with 8 bases identical to TRBD2. The germline gives CDR1 WSHSY, CDR2 SAAADI. J lost 2 bases, V lost 3 bases, and 3 bases had no gene match. The CDR3 extends over 14 amino acids. CDR3 in DNA: TGCGCCAGCAGTGACGGGAGGGGGACCTACGAGCAGTACTTC. Translated, it gives CASSDGRGTYEQYF.

This chain links TRBV20-1 with TRBJ2-5; D may be TRBD2 (6 bases). CDR3 length equals 14 residues. Per the germline V gene, CDR1 is DFQATT and CDR2 is SNEGSKA (reference sequence). V lost 4 bases, J lost 2 bases, and 14 bases lay in between. This CDR3 is CSAKQRRGQETQYF. The CDR3 DNA reads as TGCAGTGCTAAACAACGGCGGGGACAAGAGACCCAGTACTTC.

There are many counts of this clonotype. J is TRBJ2-3 and V is TRBV4-1; 12 positions agree with TRBD2. Trimming cost V 4 bases and J 0 bases; bases outside gene matches: 8. The CDR3 is 18 residues long. Germline V gene lookup returns CDR1 MGHRA and CDR2 YSYEKL. CDR3 sequence (DNA): TGCGCCAGCAGCCCTCGGACTAGCGGGGAACTCAGCACAGATACGCAGTATTTT. Encoded protein: CASSPRTSGELSTDTQYF.

The V and J genes are TRBV10-2 and TRBJ2-7; no definite D call. Trimming took 1 base from V and 0 from J, leaving 13 bases between them. This CDR3 spans 16 amino acids. Germline assignment: CDR1 WSHSY and CDR2 SAAADI. The CDR3 protein is CASSELAGVSSYEQYF. The CDR3 DNA reads as TGCGCCAGCAGTGAGTTAGCTGGGGTTAGCTCCTACGAGCAGTACTTC.

The chain couples TRBV20-1 to TRBJ2-2; D is tentatively TRBD1 or TRBD2 (6 bases each). The CDR3 loop spans 14 amino acids. CDR1 and CDR2 (germline): DFQATT, SNEGSKA (reference sequence). V was trimmed by 3 bases and J by 6 bases, leaving 14 bases between them. The CDR3 bases are TGCAGTGCTAGGGGGGGCCAAACATCCGGGGAGCTGTTTTTT. Protein: CSARGGQTSGELFF.

Details on this clonotype: It may be a read error: a sequence one base away is much more abundant. The rearrangement links TRBV6-5 to TRBJ1-1, with a weak D call TRBD1 (5 bases). There are 15 residues in the CDR3. Per germline, CDR1 MNHEY and CDR2 SVGAGI. The CDR3 DNA reads as TGTGCCAGCAATTACTCGTTCAGGGAGGGCACTGGAGCTTTCTTT. It translates to CASNYSFREGTGAFF.

This clonotype was counted at least ten times. The rearrangement links TRBV4-2 to TRBJ2-7; 12 bases fit TRBD1. The ends lost 3 bases at V and 7 bases at J; junction bases unmatched: 4. The CDR3 is 14 amino acids. Germline lookup yields CDR1 LGHNA and CDR2 YNFKEQ. The CDR3 loop is CASSQGQGAEEQYF. DNA for the CDR3: TGTGCCAGCAGCCAGGGACAGGGGGCAGAAGAGCAGTACTTC.

This clonotype has a handful of counts. With a much larger clone just one base away, this may be a read error. This chain joins TRBV7-3 and TRBJ2-1; the D gene is possibly TRBD2 (5 bases). Trimming pared 2 bases from V and 9 bases from J, leaving 17 bases between. The length of the CDR3 is 15 residues. The germline CDR1 and CDR2 sequences are SGHTA and FQGTGA. The CDR3 DNA follows: TGTGCCAGCAGCTTAGCTAGGACTCCCTGGGGTGAGCAGTTCTTC. It translates to CASSLARTPWGEQFF. Full variable domain (missing parts from reference TRBV7-3 and TRBJ2-1): GAGVSQTPSNKVTEKGKYVELRCDPISGHTALYWYRQSLGQGPEFLIYFQGTGAADDSGLPNDRFFAVRPEGSVSTLKIQRTERGDSAVYLCASSLARTPWGEQFFGPGTRLTVL.

This clonotype has at least ten counts. J is TRBJ2-1 and V is TRBV5-1, with 7 bases fitting TRBD1. Germline V gene lookup returns CDR1 SGHRS and CDR2 YFSETQ. The CDR3 length is 14 residues. The J segment lost 0 bases and the V segment lost 7 bases, leaving 4 bases of the junction unmatched. CDR3 DNA sequence: TGCGCCAGCGGACAGGCGAGCTCCTACAATGAGCAGTTCTTC. Its translation is CASGQASSYNEQFF.

This clonotype occurred once. The chain recombines TRBV12-3 or TRBV12-4 with TRBJ2-1; 7 positions agree with TRBD2. The CDR3 length is 14 residues. The V gene end was trimmed by 10 bases and the J gene end by 8 bases; junction bases not matched to a gene: 14. The CDR3 region is CANGPVAGEDEQFF. CDR3 nucleotides: TGTGCCAACGGTCCCGTGGCGGGGGAGGATGAGCAGTTCTTC.

The chain links TRBV20-1 to TRBJ2-3; the match to TRBD2 covers 8 bases. Germline-derived CDR1 and CDR2 are DFQATT and SNEGSKA (reference sequence). The V gene end was trimmed by 4 bases and the J gene end by 2 bases; junction bases not matched to a gene: 8. CDR3 length: 15 residues. The chain's CDR3 is CSATMSGGHTDTQYF. CDR3 DNA sequence: TGCAGTGCTACGATGAGCGGGGGTCACACAGATACGCAGTATTTT.